Presented here are 14 T cell receptor beta chains from one specimen sequenced in a study of T cells expressing NK-cell markers. Reprocessing the 5' RACE reads, TCRdb reports a single entry for every CDR3 protein and omits DNA. Its listing shows about 550,000 distinct CDR3 sequences. Material for sequencing was blood T cells: a sorted CD56 or NKG2C T cell subset, CD4+ or CD8+ T cells, or bulk PBMC T cells (not recorded which). These receptors all stem from a young man in good health.

This chain joins TRBV4-3 and TRBJ2-1; TCRdb's D call, TRBD2, is unchecked because there is no DNA. Germline CDR1 is LGHNA and CDR2 is YSLEER. The CDR3 covers 20 residues. CDR3: CASSQENGYTSGSSYNEQFF.

The chain combines TRBV12-3 or TRBV12-4 with TRBJ2-2; the TRBD1 assignment by TCRdb is unverifiable without DNA. The CDR3 runs to 16 residues. This chain's CDR3 is CASRPRTGVVPGELFF.

This sequence joins TRBV12-3 or TRBV12-4 and TRBJ1-2; TCRdb's D gene call, TRBD1, goes unchecked for lack of DNA. There are 15 residues in the CDR3. The CDR3 here is CASTRGGASSDGYTF.

V usage is TRBV10-3 and J usage is TRBJ2-1; TCRdb's D call of TRBD2 is untestable without DNA. This CDR3 has 16 amino acids. The germline V gene has CDR1 ENHRY and CDR2 SYGVKD. The CDR3 sequence is CAISELAADFYNEQFF.

V is TRBV27 and J is TRBJ2-2; there is no DNA to check the TCRdb D call of TRBD2. CDR1 MNHEY and CDR2 SMNVEV come from the germline V gene (reference sequence). This CDR3 spans 14 amino acids. CDR3 amino acids: CASTSIGYTGELFF.

V gene TRBV7-2 combines with J gene TRBJ2-7. The CDR3 has 14 residues. Germline V CDR1 and CDR2: SGHTA, FQGNSA. The chain's CDR3 is CASSLAGVSYEQYF.

The CDR3 is CASSFHPGGDQPQHF. V usage is TRBV7-9 and J usage is TRBJ1-5. Germline assignment: CDR1 SEHNR and CDR2 FQNEAQ (reference sequence). This CDR3 contains 15 residues.

The chain carries TRBV5-1 and TRBJ2-4; checking the TCRdb D call of TRBD1 is not possible without DNA. Germline values: CDR1 SGHRS, CDR2 YFSETQ. The CDR3 is 16 amino acids. CDR3 sequence reads: CASSPGTTPAKNIQYF.

This chain connects TRBV24-1 to TRBJ2-3; there is no DNA to check the TCRdb D call of TRBD1. The CDR3 runs 17 residues. Germline V gene data show CDR1 as KGHDR and CDR2 as SFDVKD. The CDR3 reads CATSDPTLVGLTDTQYF.

V is TRBV29-1 and J is TRBJ2-2; TCRdb lists TRBD1, though no DNA is available to test this call. Germline CDR1 reads SQVTM; CDR2 reads ANQGSEA. This CDR3 contains 15 residues. CDR3 in amino acids: CSVVQDRVHTGELFF.

The chain has TRBV29-1 and TRBJ1-1; TCRdb reports TRBD1, a call that lacks DNA to check it against. Germline loops: CDR1 SQVTM, CDR2 ANQGSEA. This CDR3 is 14 amino acids long. CDR3 residues: CSGGRDRWYTEAFF.

The genes are TRBV5-5 and TRBJ2-1; TCRdb's D call of TRBD1 is untestable without DNA. Looked up from germline, CDR1 is SGHKS and CDR2 is YYEKEE (reference sequence). This CDR3 comprises 14 residues. Here the CDR3 reads CASSFVGGANEQFF.

The V gene is TRBV25-1, the J gene TRBJ2-4; TCRdb picks TRBD1, but there is no DNA to check that call. Germline V gene lookup returns CDR1 MGHDK and CDR2 SYGVNS. CDR3 size: 15 residues. CDR3 loop: CASSEFRDAKNIQYF.

J is TRBJ1-5 and V is TRBV12-5; TCRdb proposes TRBD1, but this gene call is untestable without DNA. The V gene's germline CDR1 is LGHNT and CDR2 FRNRAP. This CDR3 has 14 amino acids. CDR3: CASGLGDSNQPQHF.